The clone carrying this TCR beta chain was observed many times. The CDR3 runs 13 residues. In germline, CDR1 is LGHDT, CDR2 YNNKEL (reference sequence). V was cut by 1 base and J by 5 bases, with 6 bases left in between. The data stem from a study of T cells in Graves' hyperthyroidism and ophthalmopathy. Amplified TCR beta CDR3 regions came from RNA transcripts. The primer set for the first-round RT-PCR of the TCR CDR3 was HTBI. Using its own MiXCR run on the multiplex PCR reads, TCRdb lists one record per CDR3 protein. Here the sample spans about 300,000 distinct CDR3 sequences, roughly 15% being singletons. Hyperthyroidism, newly diagnosed and lasting under 2 months, affected patients aged 18 to 65. Fresh peripheral blood, approximately 10 ml, was the source of the PBMCs.

The material sequenced was blood. J is TRBJ1-5 and V is TRBV3-1; no firm D call. This receptor was taken from a woman aged 30 to 39 with Graves' hyperthyroidism that later progressed to Graves' ophthalmopathy. The CDR3 protein is CASSQADHQPQHF. Written as DNA, the CDR3 is TGTGCCAGCAGCCAAGCAGACCATCAGCCCCAGCATTTT.